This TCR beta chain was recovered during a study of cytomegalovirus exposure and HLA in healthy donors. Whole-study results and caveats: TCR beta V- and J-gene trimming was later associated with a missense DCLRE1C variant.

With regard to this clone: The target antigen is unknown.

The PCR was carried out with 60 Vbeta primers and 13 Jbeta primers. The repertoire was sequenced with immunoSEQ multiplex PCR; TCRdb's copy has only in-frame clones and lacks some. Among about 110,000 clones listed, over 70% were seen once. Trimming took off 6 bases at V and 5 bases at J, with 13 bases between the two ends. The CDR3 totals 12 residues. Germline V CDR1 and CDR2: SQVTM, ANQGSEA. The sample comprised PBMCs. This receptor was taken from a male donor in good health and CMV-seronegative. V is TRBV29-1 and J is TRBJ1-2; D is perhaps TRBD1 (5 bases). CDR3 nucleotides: TGCAGCGTGGGGGGTGAACTTTATGGCTACACCTTC. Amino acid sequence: CSVGGELYGYTF.